This T cell receptor beta chain is from a study of graft-versus-host responses after intestinal transplantation. The length of the CDR3 is 13 residues. V lost 1 base and J 1 base, leaving 5 bases between the germline ends. Germline lookup yields CDR1 SGHRS and CDR2 YFSETQ. Repertoires were generated with immunoSEQ multiplex PCR, while TCRdb's copy carries only in-frame clones and drops some. Of around 7,000 clones listed, approximately 71% are singletons. Tissue from the graft was processed to free its intraepithelial and lamina propria lymphocytes. The material was ileum tissue, obtained 50 to 55 days after transplant. This TCR was recovered from a human patient who received an intestinal transplant, so some T cells may come from the graft donor. The chain carries TRBV5-1 and TRBJ1-1; D is unresolved. CDR3 coding DNA: TGCGCCAGCAGCTTGCAACAGAACACTGAAGCTTTCTTT. Protein: CASSLQQNTEAFF. The whole variable domain, filled in from reference TRBV5-1 and TRBJ1-1, reads KAGVTQTPRYLIKTRGQQVTLSCSPISGHRSVSWYQQTPGQGLQFLFEYFSETQRNKGNFPGRFSGRQFSNSRSEMNVSTLELGDSALYLCASSLQQNTEAFFGQGTRLTVV.